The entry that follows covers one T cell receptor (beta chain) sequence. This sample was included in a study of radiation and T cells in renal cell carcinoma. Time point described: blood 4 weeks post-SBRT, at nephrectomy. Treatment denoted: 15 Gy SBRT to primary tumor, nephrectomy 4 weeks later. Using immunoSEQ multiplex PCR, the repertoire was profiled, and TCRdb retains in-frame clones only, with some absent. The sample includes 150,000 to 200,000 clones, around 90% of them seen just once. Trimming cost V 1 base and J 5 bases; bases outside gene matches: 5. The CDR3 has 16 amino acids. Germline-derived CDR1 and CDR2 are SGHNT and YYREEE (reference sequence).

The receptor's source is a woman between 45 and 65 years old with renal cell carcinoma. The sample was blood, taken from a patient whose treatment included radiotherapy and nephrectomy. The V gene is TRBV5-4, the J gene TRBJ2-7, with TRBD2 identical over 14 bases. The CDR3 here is CASSLQSGLAGDEQYF. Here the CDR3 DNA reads TGTGCCAGCAGCTTGCAATCGGGACTAGCGGGGGACGAGCAGTACTTC.